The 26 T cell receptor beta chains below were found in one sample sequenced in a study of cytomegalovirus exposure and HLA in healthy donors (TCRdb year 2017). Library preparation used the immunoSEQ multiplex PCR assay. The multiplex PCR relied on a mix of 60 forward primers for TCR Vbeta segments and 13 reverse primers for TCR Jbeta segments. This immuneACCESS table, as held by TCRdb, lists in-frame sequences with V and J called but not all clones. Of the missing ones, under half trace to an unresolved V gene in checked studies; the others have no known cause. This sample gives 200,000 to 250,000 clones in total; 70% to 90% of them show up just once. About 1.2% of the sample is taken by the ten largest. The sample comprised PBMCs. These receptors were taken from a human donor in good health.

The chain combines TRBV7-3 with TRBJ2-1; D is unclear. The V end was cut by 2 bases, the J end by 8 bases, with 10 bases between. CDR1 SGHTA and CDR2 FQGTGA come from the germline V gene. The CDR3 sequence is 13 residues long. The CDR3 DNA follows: TGTGCCAGCAGCTTAGGCGGATTCGATGAGCAGTTCTTC. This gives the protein CASSLGGFDEQFF.

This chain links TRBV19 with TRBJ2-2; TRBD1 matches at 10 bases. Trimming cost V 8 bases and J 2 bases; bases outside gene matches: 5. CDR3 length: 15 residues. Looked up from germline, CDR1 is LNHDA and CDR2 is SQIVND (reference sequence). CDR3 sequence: CASHGQGGNTGELFF. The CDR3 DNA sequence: TGTGCCAGTCATGGACAGGGGGGCAACACCGGGGAGCTGTTTTTT. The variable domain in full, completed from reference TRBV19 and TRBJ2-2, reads DGGITQSPKYLFRKEGQNVTLSCEQNLNHDAMYWYRQDPGQGLRLIYYSQIVNDFQKGDIAEGYSVSREKKESFPLTVTSAQKNPTAFYLCASHGQGGNTGELFFGEGSRLTVL.

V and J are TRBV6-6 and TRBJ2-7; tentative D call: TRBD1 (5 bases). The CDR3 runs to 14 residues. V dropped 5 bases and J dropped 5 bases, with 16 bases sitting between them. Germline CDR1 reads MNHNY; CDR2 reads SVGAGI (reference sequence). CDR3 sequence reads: CASSSTRTLDEQYF. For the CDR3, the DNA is TGTGCCAGCAGTAGCACCCGGACACTTGACGAGCAGTACTTC.

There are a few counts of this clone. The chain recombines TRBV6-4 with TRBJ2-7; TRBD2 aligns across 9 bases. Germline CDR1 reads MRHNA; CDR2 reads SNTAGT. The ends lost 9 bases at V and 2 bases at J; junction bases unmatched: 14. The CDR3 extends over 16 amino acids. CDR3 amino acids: CARQTLAGFSPYEQYF. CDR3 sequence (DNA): TGTGCCAGACAGACCCTAGCGGGATTCTCCCCCTACGAGCAGTACTTC.

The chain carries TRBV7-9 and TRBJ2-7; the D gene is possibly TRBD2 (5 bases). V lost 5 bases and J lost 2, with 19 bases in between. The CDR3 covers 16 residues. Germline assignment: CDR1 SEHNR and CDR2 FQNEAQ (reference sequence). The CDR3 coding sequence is TGTGCCAGCAGCCAAACATCCGGAACGGGGACCTACGAGCAGTACTTC. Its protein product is CASSQTSGTGTYEQYF.

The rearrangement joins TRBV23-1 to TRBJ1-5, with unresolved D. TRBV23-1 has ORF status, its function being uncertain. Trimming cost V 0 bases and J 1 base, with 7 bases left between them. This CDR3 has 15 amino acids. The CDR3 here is CASSQSRLSNQPQHF. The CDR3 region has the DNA TGCGCCAGCAGTCAATCTCGACTAAGCAATCAGCCCCAGCATTTT.

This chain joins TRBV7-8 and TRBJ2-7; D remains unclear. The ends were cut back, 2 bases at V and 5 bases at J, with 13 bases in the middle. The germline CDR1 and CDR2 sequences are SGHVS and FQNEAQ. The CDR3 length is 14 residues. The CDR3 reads CASSLTASLHEQYF. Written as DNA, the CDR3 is TGTGCCAGCAGCTTAACAGCCTCCCTACACGAGCAGTACTTC. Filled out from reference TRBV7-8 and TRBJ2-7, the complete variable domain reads GAGVSQSPRYKVAKRGQDVALRCDPISGHVSLFWYQQALGQGPEFLTYFQNEAQLDKSGLPSDRFFAERPEGSVSTLKIQRTQQEDSAVYLCASSLTASLHEQYFGPGTRLTVT.

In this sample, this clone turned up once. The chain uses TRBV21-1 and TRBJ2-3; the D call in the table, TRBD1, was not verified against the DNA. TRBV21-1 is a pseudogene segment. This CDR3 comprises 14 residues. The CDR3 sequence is CASSKGYSTDTQYF. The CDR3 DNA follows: TGTGCCAGCAGCAAGGGCTATAGCACAGATACGCAGTATTTT.

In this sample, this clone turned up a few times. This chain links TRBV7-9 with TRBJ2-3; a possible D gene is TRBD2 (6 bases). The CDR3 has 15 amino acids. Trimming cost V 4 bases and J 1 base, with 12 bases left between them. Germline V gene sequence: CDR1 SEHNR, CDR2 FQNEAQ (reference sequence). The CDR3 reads CASSSGRGGTDTQYF. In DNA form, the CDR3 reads TGTGCCAGCAGCTCCGGGAGAGGGGGCACAGATACGCAGTATTTT.

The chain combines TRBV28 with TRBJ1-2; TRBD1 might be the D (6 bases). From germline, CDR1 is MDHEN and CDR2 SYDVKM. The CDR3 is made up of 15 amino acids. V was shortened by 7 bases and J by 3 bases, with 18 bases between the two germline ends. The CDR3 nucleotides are TGTGCCAGCAAGCCAGGGGCGACAACTTACTATGGCTACACCTTC. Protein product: CASKPGATTYYGYTF.

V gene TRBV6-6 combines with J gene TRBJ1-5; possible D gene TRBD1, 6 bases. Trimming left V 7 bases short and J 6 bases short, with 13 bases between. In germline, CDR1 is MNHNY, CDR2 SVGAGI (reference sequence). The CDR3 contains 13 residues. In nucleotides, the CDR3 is TGTGCCAGCAATACAGGGTTGATTCAGCCCCAGCATTTT. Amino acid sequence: CASNTGLIQPQHF.

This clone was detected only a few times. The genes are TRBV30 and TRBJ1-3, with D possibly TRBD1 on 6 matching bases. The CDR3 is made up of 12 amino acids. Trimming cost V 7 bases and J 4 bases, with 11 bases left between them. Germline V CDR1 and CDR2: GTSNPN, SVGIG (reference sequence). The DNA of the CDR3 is TGTGCCTTTACAGGGTCCGGAAACACCATATATTTT. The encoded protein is CAFTGSGNTIYF.

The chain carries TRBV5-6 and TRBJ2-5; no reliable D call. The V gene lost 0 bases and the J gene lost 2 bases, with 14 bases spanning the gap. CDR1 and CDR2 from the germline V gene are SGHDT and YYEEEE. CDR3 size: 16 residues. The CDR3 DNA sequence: TGTGCCAGCAGCTTGGGGCCACGAGCGACTCAAGAGACCCAGTACTTC. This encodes CASSLGPRATQETQYF.

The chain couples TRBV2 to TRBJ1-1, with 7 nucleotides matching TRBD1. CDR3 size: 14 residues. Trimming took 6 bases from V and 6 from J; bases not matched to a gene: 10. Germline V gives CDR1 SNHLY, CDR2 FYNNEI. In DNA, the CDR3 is TGTGCCAGCAGCATTAAGACAGGGAATCCTGAAGCTTTCTTT. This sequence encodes CASSIKTGNPEAFF.

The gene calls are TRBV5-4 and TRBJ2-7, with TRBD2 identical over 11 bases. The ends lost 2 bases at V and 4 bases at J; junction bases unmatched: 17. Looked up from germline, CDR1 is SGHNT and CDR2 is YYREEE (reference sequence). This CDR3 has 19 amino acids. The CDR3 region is CASSLTSGSMNIIDYEQYF. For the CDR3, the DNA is TGTGCCAGCAGCTTAACTAGCGGGAGTATGAATATCATCGATTACGAGCAGTACTTC.

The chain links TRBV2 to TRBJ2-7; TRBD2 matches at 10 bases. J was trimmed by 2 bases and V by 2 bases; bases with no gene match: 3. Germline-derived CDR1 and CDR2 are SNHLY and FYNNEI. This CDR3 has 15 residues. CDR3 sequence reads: CASSESSGRAYEQYF. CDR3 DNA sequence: TGTGCCAGCAGTGAATCCAGCGGGAGGGCCTACGAGCAGTACTTC.

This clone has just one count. The CDR3 spells CASSGGQPSTTQYF. The CDR3 nucleotides are TGTGCCAGCAGTGGGGGACAACCGTCGACTACGCAGTATTTT. V gene TRBV6-5 combines with J gene TRBJ2-3; possibly TRBD1 for D (6 bases). In germline, CDR1 is MNHEY, CDR2 SVGAGI. V dropped 5 bases and J dropped 8 bases, with 17 bases sitting between them. This CDR3 region has 14 residues.

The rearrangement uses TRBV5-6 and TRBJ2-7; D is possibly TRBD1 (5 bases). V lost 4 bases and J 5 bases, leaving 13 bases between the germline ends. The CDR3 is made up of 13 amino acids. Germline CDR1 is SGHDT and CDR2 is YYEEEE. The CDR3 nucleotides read TGTGCCAGCAGCCCGGCAGGGCCACACGAGCAGTACTTC. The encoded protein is CASSPAGPHEQYF.

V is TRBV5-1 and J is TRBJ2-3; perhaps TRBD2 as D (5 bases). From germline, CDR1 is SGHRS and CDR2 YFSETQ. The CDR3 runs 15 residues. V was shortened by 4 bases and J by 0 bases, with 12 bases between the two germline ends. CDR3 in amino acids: CASSLSALSTDTQYF. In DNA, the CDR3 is TGCGCCAGCAGCCTTAGCGCCCTCAGCACAGATACGCAGTATTTT.

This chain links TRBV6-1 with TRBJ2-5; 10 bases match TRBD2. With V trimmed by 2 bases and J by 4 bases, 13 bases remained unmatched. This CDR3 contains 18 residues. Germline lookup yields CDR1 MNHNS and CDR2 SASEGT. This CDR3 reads CASSERGPPSGSIETQYF. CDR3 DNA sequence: TGTGCCAGCAGTGAACGGGGTCCTCCTAGCGGGAGCATAGAGACCCAGTACTTC.

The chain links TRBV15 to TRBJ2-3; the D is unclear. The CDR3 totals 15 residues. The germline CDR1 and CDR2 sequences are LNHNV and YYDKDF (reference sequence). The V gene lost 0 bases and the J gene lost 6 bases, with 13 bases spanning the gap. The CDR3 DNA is TGTGCCACCAGCAGAGATCGTCGGGTTTCCGATACGCAGTATTTT. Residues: CATSRDRRVSDTQYF.

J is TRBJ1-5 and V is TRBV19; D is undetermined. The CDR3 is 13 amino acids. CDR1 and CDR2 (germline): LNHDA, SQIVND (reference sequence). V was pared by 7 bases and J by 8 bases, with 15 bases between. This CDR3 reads CASTPRVSEPQHF. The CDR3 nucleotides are TGTGCCAGTACCCCACGCGTCTCGGAGCCCCAGCATTTT.

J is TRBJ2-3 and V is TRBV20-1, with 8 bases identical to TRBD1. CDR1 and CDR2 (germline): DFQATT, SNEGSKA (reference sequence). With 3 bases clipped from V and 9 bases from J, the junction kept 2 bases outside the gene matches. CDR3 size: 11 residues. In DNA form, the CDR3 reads TGCAGTGCTAGCAGGGACAGGACGCAGTATTTT. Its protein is CSASRDRTQYF.

In DNA, the CDR3 is TGTGCCAGCAGCCTACGACAGGCTAACAATGAGCAGTTCTTC. This sequence encodes CASSLRQANNEQFF. V and J are TRBV5-4 and TRBJ2-1, with D perhaps matching TRBD1 (6 bases). The CDR3 sequence is 14 residues long. Between the trimmed V and J ends, which lost 4 bases and 5 bases, there was a span of 13 bases. Germline V gives CDR1 SGHNT, CDR2 YYREEE (reference sequence).

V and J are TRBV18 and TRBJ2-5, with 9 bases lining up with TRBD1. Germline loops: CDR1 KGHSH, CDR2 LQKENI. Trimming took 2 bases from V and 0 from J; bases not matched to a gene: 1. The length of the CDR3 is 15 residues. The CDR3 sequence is CASSPGQGHQETQYF. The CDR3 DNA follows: TGTGCCAGCTCACCAGGACAGGGGCACCAAGAGACCCAGTACTTC.

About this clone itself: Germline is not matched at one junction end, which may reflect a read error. CDR3 in amino acids: CASSPGGASGRETQYF. DNA of the CDR3: TGTGCTAGCAGCCCGGGGGGGGCCTCGGGTCGAGAGACCCAGTACTTC. V usage is TRBV7-7 and J usage is TRBJ2-5; 8 bases are shared with TRBD2. Germline V gene lookup returns CDR1 SSHAT and CDR2 FNYEAQ (reference sequence). This CDR3 is 16 amino acids long.